These T cell receptor beta chains were read from a single sample in a study of T cells in Graves' hyperthyroidism and ophthalmopathy. One entry per CDR3 protein, called by TCRdb with MiXCR from the multiplex PCR reads. This table holds fewer than 450,000 distinct CDR3 sequences, approximately 16% found once. Sequences were obtained from blood. All receptors come from a woman aged 60-70 years with Graves' ophthalmopathy. The CDR3 runs from the conserved cysteine through the conserved F or W. The order of the fields is D gene, J gene, V gene, clone size, CDR3 DNA, CDR3 protein. A D gene is named only where the DNA matches it firmly. Expanded clones are given a class, and other clones once, few, many or no size at all.

>.|TRBJ1-6|TRBV27|many
TGTGCCAGCAGTTTATACCAGGGACCCAATTCACCCCTCCACTTT
CASSLYQGPNSPLHF
>TRBD1|TRBJ1-2|TRBV28|.
TGTGCCAGCAGTCCGCCGGGACAGTTTAACTATGGCTACACCTTC
CASSPPGQFNYGYTF
>.|TRBJ2-7|TRBV20-1|.
TGCAGTGCTCATAGGGCGACAGTACTTACCTACGAGCAGTACTTC
CSAHRATVLTYEQYF
>TRBD1|TRBJ2-3|TRBV11-1|.
TGTGCCAGCAGTTTCAGGGGGCTGGATACGCAGTATTTT
CASSFRGLDTQYF
>.|TRBJ2-2|TRBV2|many
TGTGCCAGCACAAACCGGGGGCCCGGGGAGCTGTTTTTT
CASTNRGPGELFF
>.|TRBJ2-1|TRBV13|many
TGTGCCAGCAGTAACCGTGGGGGAAAGGGTGAGCAGTTCTTC
CASSNRGGKGEQFF
>.|TRBJ2-5|TRBV2|many
TGTGCCAGCAGTGATGGGGGCGGGGAGACCCAGTACTTC
CASSDGGGETQYF
>.|TRBJ2-3|TRBV9|many
TGTGCCAGCAGCGTAGCTCAGACAGATACGCAGTATTTT
CASSVAQTDTQYF
>.|TRBJ1-1|TRBV6-1|many
TGTGCCACCAAGGAATGGGGGGCTGCTGAAGCTTTCTTT
CATKEWGAAEAFF
>TRBD1|TRBJ2-7|TRBV11-2|.
TGTGCCAGCAGCTTCCTGACAGGGGGTACGGGGGAGCAGTACTTC
CASSFLTGGTGEQYF
>TRBD2|TRBJ2-1|TRBV6-1|many
TGTGCCAGCAGTATAGCGGGAGTTGGTGTCAATGAGCAGTTCTTC
CASSIAGVGVNEQFF
>TRBD2|TRBJ2-1|TRBV20-1|many
TGCAGTGCCGCGGGACTAGCGGGAGGGGGCCCTCGGAATGAGCAGTTCTTC
CSAAGLAGGGPRNEQFF
>.|TRBJ1-6|TRBV19|.
TGTGCCAGTAGTAGAGGACAGTCTTCTAATTCACCCCTCCACTTT
CASSRGQSSNSPLHF
>.|TRBJ2-7|TRBV29-1|.
TGCAGCGCCCGGGGGGCCTCCTACGAGCAGTACTTC
CSARGASYEQYF
>.|TRBJ1-5|TRBV10-2|few
TGCGCCACAGCAGGGTCTGGGGGCAAACAGCCCCAGCATTTT
CATAGSGGKQPQHF
>.|TRBJ2-2|TRBV20-1|.
TGCAGTGCTAGAGGGTTCTCGTCCGGGGAGCTGTTTTTT
CSARGFSSGELFF
>TRBD2|TRBJ2-2|TRBV5-6|few
TGTGCCAGCAAAGGACTAGCGGATGCGAACACCGGGGAGCTGTTTTTT
CASKGLADANTGELFF
>.|TRBJ2-2|TRBV18|few
TGTGCCAGCTCAATGGACAGAGCCGGGGAGCTGTTTTTT
CASSMDRAGELFF
>.|TRBJ2-4|TRBV28|.
TGTGCCAGCAGATTAGGGAGGCAAAACATTCAGTACTTC
CASRLGRQNIQYF
>.|TRBJ2-2|TRBV27|few
TGTGCCAGCAGTTTATCGAGTATCGTCGGGGAGCTGTTTTTT
CASSLSSIVGELFF
>.|TRBJ2-7|TRBV2|many
TGTGCCAGCAGTGAAACGAGTGGCGAGCAGTACTTC
CASSETSGEQYF
>.|TRBJ2-3|TRBV20-1|many
TGCAGTGCTACCGGAAGGGGGGATACGCAGTATTTT
CSATGRGDTQYF
>TRBD2|TRBJ2-7|TRBV20-1|many
TGCAGTGCAAGCGCCGGGACTAGCGAGTCCTACGAGCAGTACTTC
CSASAGTSESYEQYF
>.|TRBJ2-7|TRBV7-9|few
TGTGCCAGCAGCTCGGAGAGAGACCTCCACTACGAGCAGTACTTC
CASSSERDLHYEQYF
>TRBD1|TRBJ2-7|TRBV20-1|many
TGCAGTGCGTCCCGGGACAGGGGCTACGAGCAGTACTTC
CSASRDRGYEQYF
>.|TRBJ2-5|TRBV18|.
TGTGCCAGCTCATCAGGGGACGGGCAAGAGACCCAGTACTTC
CASSSGDGQETQYF
>.|TRBJ2-2|TRBV18|.
TGTGCCAGCTCACCTAAACCAGGACGGACCGGGGAGCTGTTTTTT
CASSPKPGRTGELFF
>.|TRBJ2-3|TRBV7-2|many
TGTGCCAGCAGCACCTCGGGGACCTCCCCGACAGATACGCAGTATTTT
CASSTSGTSPTDTQYF
>.|TRBJ1-1|TRBV20-1|many
TGCAGTGCTAGAGATGCACAGGTCGGAGCGTTTGGAGCGGCGACTGAAGCTTTCTTT
CSARDAQVGAFGAATEAFF
>.|TRBJ2-1|TRBV2|many
TGTGCCAGCAGCTGGGACACCACTAGGCATGAGCAGTTCTTC
CASSWDTTRHEQFF
>.|TRBJ2-7|TRBV20-1|many
TGCAGTGCTAGAGATCACGGTAGCGGTTACGAGCAGTACTTC
CSARDHGSGYEQYF
>.|TRBJ2-1|TRBV20-1|few
TGCAGTGCAACCTTGCCTGGGACAGGGACACTAGCGGGTAACAATGAGCAGTTCTTC
CSATLPGTGTLAGNNEQFF
>.|TRBJ2-4|TRBV6-1|.
TGTGCCAGCAGTCAAGCTTCTGCGGCGAAAAACATTCAGTACTTC
CASSQASAAKNIQYF
>TRBD2|TRBJ2-2|TRBV6-1|few
TGTGCCAGCAGTGAAGATTGGCTAGCGGGAGGTGGCACCGGGGAGCTGTTTTTT
CASSEDWLAGGGTGELFF
>TRBD2|TRBJ2-1|TRBV6-1|.
TGTGCCAGCAGCCCTCGGGAGGGGGATGAGCAGTTCTTC
CASSPREGDEQFF
>.|TRBJ2-1|TRBV25-1|few
TGTGCCAGCAGTGAACCAGGGGTACTTAATGAGCAGTTCTTC
CASSEPGVLNEQFF
>TRBD2|TRBJ2-3|TRBV5-1|many
TGCGCCAGCAGCTTCCGACTAGCGGGTTACACAGATACGCAGTATTTT
CASSFRLAGYTDTQYF
>.|TRBJ2-1|TRBV7-2|many
TGTGCCAGCAGCTTAGAAAGGGGAAGTGAGCAGTTCTTC
CASSLERGSEQFF
>TRBD2|TRBJ2-5|TRBV20-1|few
TGCAGTGCCACACGTCCTAGCGGGAGAGGATGGGAGGAGACCCAGTACTTC
CSATRPSGRGWEETQYF
>.|TRBJ2-7|TRBV5-1|many
TGCGCCAGCAGTAACAGGGACGAGCAGTACTTC
CASSNRDEQYF
>TRBD2|TRBJ2-3|TRBV29-1|many
TGCAGCGCCCCGACTAGCTCTGATACGCAGTATTTT
CSAPTSSDTQYF
>TRBD1|TRBJ2-5|TRBV28|many
TGTGCCAGCAGTCTGACGACAGGGTGGGAGACCCAGTACTTC
CASSLTTGWETQYF
>TRBD2|TRBJ2-2|TRBV6-5|.
TGTGCCAGCAGTTACGAAGGACTAGCGGGGAGCACCGGGGAGCTGTTTTTT
CASSYEGLAGSTGELFF
>.|TRBJ1-6|TRBV12-3/TRBV12-4|many
TGTGCCAGCAGTTTGGGGAATCTACGTTCACCCCTCCACTTT
CASSLGNLRSPLHF
>.|TRBJ1-5|TRBV12-3/TRBV12-4|.
TGTGCCAGCACAAGGAGGGGCCAGCCCCAGCATTTT
CASTRRGQPQHF
>.|TRBJ2-5|TRBV5-1|few
TGCGCCAGTCACCTCTCTGGGGGCGAGGAGACCCAGTACTTC
CASHLSGGEETQYF
>TRBD1|TRBJ2-5|TRBV19|many
TGTGCCAGTAGTATCGGACAGGGAGTTAGGGAGACCCAGTACTTC
CASSIGQGVRETQYF
>.|TRBJ2-5|TRBV18|many
TGTGCCAGCTCACCAGGCAGACATTACCAAGAGACCCAGTACTTC
CASSPGRHYQETQYF
>.|TRBJ2-7|TRBV28|many
TGTGCCAGCAGTTTGGTGGGGTTGCCCTACGAGCAGTACTTC
CASSLVGLPYEQYF
>TRBD1|TRBJ1-4|TRBV6-2/TRBV6-3|.
TGTGCCAGCAGCTTGCAGGGGGGAGGTGAAAAACTGTCTTTT
CASSLQGGGEKLSF
>.|TRBJ2-6|TRBV6-1|many
TGTGCCAGCAGTGGAATCTCTGGGGCCAACGTCCTGACTTTC
CASSGISGANVLTF
>TRBD2|TRBJ2-3|TRBV12-3/TRBV12-4|many
TGTGCCAGCAGATTTAGCGGGAACCGGGTCCGTACGCAGTATTTT
CASRFSGNRVRTQYF
>TRBD2|TRBJ2-7|TRBV20-1|many
TGCAGTGCTAGCCCTACTAGCGGGGCCTACGAGCAGTACTTC
CSASPTSGAYEQYF
>.|TRBJ2-1|TRBV28|many
TGTGCCAGCAGTTTATCAGGGGTTTGGTACAATGAGCAGTTCTTC
CASSLSGVWYNEQFF
>TRBD2|TRBJ2-1|TRBV9|.
TGTGCCAGCAGCGTGACTAGCGGGTTTTGGAATGAGCAGTTCTTC
CASSVTSGFWNEQFF